The entry below describes one TCR beta chain. Its specificity is not known. In germline, CDR1 is MNHEY, CDR2 SVGAGI. V was trimmed by 5 bases and J by 4 bases, leaving 17 bases between them. This CDR3 spans 15 amino acids. Deep sequencing aimed at 1 in 200,000 to 1 in 1 million T cells' resolution. Only in-frame clones appear in the TCRdb table, and some are missing; sequencing was by immunoSEQ multiplex PCR. Among some 200,000 clones listed, more than 75% were seen once. This entry belongs to a study of cytotoxic CD8 clonotypes in ibrutinib-treated CLL. The overall study: Response samples were taken after a median roughly twelve months of treatment, range 6 to 36.

Study results and limitations: Patients had baseline clonality above age-matched healthy donors, and this clonality moved with circulating CD8+ T-cell counts.

The source is a human donor with chronic lymphocytic leukemia. This specimen consisted of PBMCs, obtained after 12 months of ibrutinib treatment. The chain couples TRBV6-5 to TRBJ2-5, with D perhaps given as TRBD1 or TRBD2 (5 bases each). CDR3 nucleotides: TGTGCCAGCAGTGCCTTGGGGACCCAGTCAGAGACCCAGTACTTC. Translating gives CASSALGTQSETQYF.